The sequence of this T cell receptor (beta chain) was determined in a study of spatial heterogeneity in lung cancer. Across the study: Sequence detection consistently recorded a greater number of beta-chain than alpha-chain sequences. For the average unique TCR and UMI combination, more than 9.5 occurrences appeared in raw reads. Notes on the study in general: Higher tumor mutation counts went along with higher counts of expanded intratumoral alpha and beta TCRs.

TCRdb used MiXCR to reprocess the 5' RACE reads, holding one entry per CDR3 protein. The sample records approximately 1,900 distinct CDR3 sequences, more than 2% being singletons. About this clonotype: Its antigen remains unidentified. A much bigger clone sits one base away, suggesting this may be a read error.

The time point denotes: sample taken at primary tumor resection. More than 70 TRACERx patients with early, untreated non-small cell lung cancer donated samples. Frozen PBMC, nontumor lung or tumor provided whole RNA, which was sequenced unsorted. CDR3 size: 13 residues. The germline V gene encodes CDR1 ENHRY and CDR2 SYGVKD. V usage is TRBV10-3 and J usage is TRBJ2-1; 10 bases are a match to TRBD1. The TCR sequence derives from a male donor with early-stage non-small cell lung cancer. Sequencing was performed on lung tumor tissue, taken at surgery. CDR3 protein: CATDRGIRNEQLF. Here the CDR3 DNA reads TGTGCCACGGACAGGGGGATTCGCAATGAGCAGCTCTTC.